These T cell receptor beta chains were read from a single sample in a study of cytomegalovirus exposure and HLA in healthy donors. The table came from immunoSEQ multiplex PCR; TCRdb's copy has only in-frame clones and leaves some out. The table has approximately 130,000 clones, about 87% seen once. The sequenced material came from PBMCs. All receptors come from a woman aged 18-29 years in good health and CMV-seronegative. Each CDR3 is given with its conserved first and last residue. The D gene is left open where the match is weak. Rows give clone size only sometimes, using once, few, many, or a class for an expanded clone.

v_call	clone_size	d_call	j_call	cdr3_aa	cdr3_nt
TRBV7-9	NA	TRBD1	TRBJ1-6	CASSLDRGRLSLGSPLHF	TGTGCCAGCAGCTTAGACAGGGGGCGGCTATCCCTTGGTTCACCCCTCCACTTT
TRBV6-1	NA	NA	TRBJ1-4	CASSGGVRTNEKLFF	TGTGCCAGCAGTGGGGGGGTTCGGACTAATGAAAAACTGTTTTTT
TRBV10-3	NA	NA	TRBJ1-1	CAISGAGADTEAFF	TGTGCCATCAGTGGGGCGGGGGCTGACACTGAAGCTTTCTTT
TRBV28	NA	NA	TRBJ2-3	CASSERTGELTDTQYF	TGTGCCAGCAGTGAGAGAACGGGGGAGCTGACAGATACGCAGTATTTT
TRBV9	NA	NA	TRBJ1-4	CASSRRGGFNEKLFF	TGTGCCAGCAGTCGAAGGGGGGGATTTAATGAAAAACTGTTTTTT
TRBV5-1	NA	NA	TRBJ1-4	CASSLDSHEKLFF	TGCGCCAGCAGCCTGGACTCCCATGAAAAACTGTTTTTT
TRBV5-1	few	TRBD1	TRBJ2-2	CASSLAGTGFTGELFF	TGCGCCAGCAGCTTGGCCGGGACAGGGTTCACCGGGGAGCTGTTTTTT
TRBV5-6	NA	TRBD1	TRBJ1-1	CASSFNRGVTEAFF	TGTGCCAGCAGCTTTAACAGGGGGGTCACTGAAGCTTTCTTT
TRBV5-6	NA	TRBD1	TRBJ1-1	CASSPGTGGTEAFF	TGTGCCAGCAGCCCCGGGACAGGGGGCACTGAAGCTTTCTTT
TRBV28	NA	TRBD2	TRBJ2-1	CASGQRGTYNEQFF	TGTGCCAGCGGCCAGCGGGGGACCTACAATGAGCAGTTCTTC
TRBV4-3	NA	TRBD1	TRBJ1-2	CASSPAGQGANYGYTF	TGCGCCAGCAGCCCCGCGGGACAGGGGGCTAACTATGGCTACACCTTC
TRBV25-1	NA	TRBD1	TRBJ2-3	CASSSGTGSGGSTDTQYF	TGTGCCAGCAGTTCCGGGACAGGGAGCGGTGGGAGCACAGATACGCAGTATTTT
TRBV19	NA	TRBD2	TRBJ2-7	CASSITSGKTYEQYF	TGTGCCAGTAGTATTACTAGCGGGAAGACATACGAGCAGTACTTC
TRBV15	NA	NA	TRBJ2-2	CATSPHTGELFF	TGTGCCACCAGTCCTCACACCGGGGAGCTGTTTTTT
TRBV2	NA	TRBD2	TRBJ2-3	CASSGQLAGGDTQYF	TGTGCCAGCAGCGGACAACTAGCGGGGGGGGATACGCAGTATTTT
TRBV27	NA	NA	TRBJ2-5	CASSLDGGVWETQYF	TGTGCCAGCAGTTTGGATGGCGGGGTCTGGGAGACCCAGTACTTC
TRBV30	NA	NA	TRBJ2-7	CAWSAAAPKYEQYF	TGTGCCTGGAGTGCAGCGGCTCCCAAATACGAGCAGTACTTC
TRBV7-3	NA	TRBD2	TRBJ2-3	CASSLNSGRISDTQYF	TGTGCCAGCAGCTTAAATAGCGGGAGAATATCAGATACGCAGTATTTT
TRBV7-9	NA	NA	TRBJ2-7	CASSSARGVLAEQYF	TGTGCCAGCAGCTCAGCGCGGGGAGTTCTGGCCGAGCAGTACTTC
TRBV18	NA	NA	TRBJ2-7	CASSPGTGFSDEQYF	TGTGCCAGCTCACCTGGTACAGGGTTTAGCGACGAGCAGTACTTC
TRBV5-5	NA	TRBD1	TRBJ1-2	CASSGDRGNYGYTF	TGTGCCAGCAGCGGTGACAGGGGGAACTATGGCTACACCTTC
TRBV18	NA	NA	TRBJ2-5	CASSPPTSPSYETQYF	TGTGCCAGCTCACCACCAACTAGCCCCTCTTACGAGACCCAGTACTTC
TRBV15	NA	NA	TRBJ2-7	CATSRLQGAESYEQYF	TGTGCCACCAGCAGACTACAGGGCGCAGAATCCTACGAGCAGTACTTC
TRBV27	NA	TRBD1	TRBJ1-5	CASLLTGSTDQPQHF	TGTGCCAGCTTGTTGACAGGGTCTACCGATCAGCCCCAGCATTTT
TRBV10-1	NA	NA	TRBJ2-7	CASRLLASDEQYF	TGCGCCAGCAGATTACTAGCATCTGATGAGCAGTACTTC
TRBV6-5	NA	NA	TRBJ2-3	CASRGAGADTQYF	TGTGCCAGCAGAGGGGCAGGGGCAGATACGCAGTATTTT
TRBV11-3	NA	TRBD2	TRBJ2-7	CASSELGLAGVFEQYF	TGTGCCAGCAGCGAACTGGGACTAGCGGGGGTTTTCGAGCAGTACTTC
TRBV5-1	NA	TRBD2	TRBJ2-6	CASTAGVSGANVLTF	TGCGCCAGCACCGCGGGGGTGTCCGGGGCCAACGTCCTGACTTTC
TRBV5-4	NA	TRBD1	TRBJ2-2	CASSFPGGSNTGELFF	TGTGCCAGCAGCTTCCCAGGGGGCTCGAACACCGGGGAGCTGTTTTTT
TRBV5-1	NA	TRBD2	TRBJ2-3	CASGDSGASTDTQYF	TGCGCCAGCGGCGATAGCGGGGCGAGCACAGATACGCAGTATTTT
TRBV7-2	NA	NA	TRBJ1-2	CASSLEAGVDYGYTF	TGTGCCAGCAGCTTAGAGGCGGGGGTTGACTATGGCTACACCTTC
TRBV15	NA	NA	TRBJ2-5	CATSRTQTAGQPRETQYF	TGTGCCACCAGCAGAACACAGACAGCGGGCCAACCGAGGGAGACCCAGTACTTC
TRBV6-5	once	NA	TRBJ2-2	CASSYEPSNTGELFF	TGTGCCAGCAGTTATGAGCCTTCTAACACCGGGGAGCTGTTTTTT
TRBV2	NA	NA	TRBJ2-6	CASSLPGQTSGANVLTF	TGTGCCAGCAGTTTACCGGGACAAACCTCTGGGGCCAACGTCCTGACTTTC
TRBV15	NA	NA	TRBJ2-7	CATRGGTDDTYEQYF	TGTGCCACCAGAGGCGGGACGGACGACACCTACGAGCAGTACTTC
TRBV6-1	NA	TRBD2	TRBJ2-1	CASSEGGLGSGEQFF	TGTGCCAGCAGTGAAGGGGGACTAGGCTCAGGTGAGCAGTTCTTC
TRBV7-2	NA	TRBD2	TRBJ2-5	CASSSSGGETQYF	TGTGCCAGCAGCTCTAGCGGCGGAGAGACCCAGTACTTC
TRBV11-2	NA	TRBD2	TRBJ2-3	CASSSGTSGRLSGTDTQYF	TGTGCCAGCAGCTCCGGGACTAGCGGGAGGCTTTCTGGCACAGATACGCAGTATTTT
TRBV27	NA	NA	TRBJ1-2	CASSATGTYGYTF	TGTGCCAGCAGTGCAACAGGGACCTATGGCTACACCTTC
TRBV27	NA	TRBD1	TRBJ1-4	CASRPPGQGEKLFF	TGTGCCAGCAGGCCTCCGGGACAGGGGGAAAAACTGTTTTTT
TRBV9	NA	TRBD2	TRBJ2-5	CASSTSGGAWETQYF	TGTGCCAGCAGCACTAGCGGGGGGGCTTGGGAGACCCAGTACTTC
TRBV27	NA	NA	TRBJ2-1	CASSLVPRGEQFF	TGTGCCAGCAGTTTGGTCCCCCGGGGGGAGCAGTTCTTC
TRBV28	NA	TRBD2	TRBJ2-7	CASSSPGLAGTYEQYF	TGTGCCAGCAGTTCACCGGGACTAGCGGGGACCTACGAGCAGTACTTC
TRBV5-6	NA	NA	TRBJ1-4	CASTSGQPTNEKLFF	TGTGCCAGCACCTCAGGACAACCAACTAATGAAAAACTGTTTTTT
TRBV7-2	NA	TRBD2	TRBJ2-5	CASSSPSGFQETQYF	TGTGCCAGCAGCTCGCCTAGCGGTTTCCAAGAGACCCAGTACTTC
TRBV5-1	NA	NA	TRBJ2-5	CASCQGPLEETQYF	TGCGCCAGCTGCCAGGGCCCCCTGGAAGAGACCCAGTACTTC
TRBV9	NA	NA	TRBJ1-6	CASSADSDNSPLHF	TGTGCCAGCAGCGCGGACAGCGATAATTCACCCCTCCACTTT
TRBV28	NA	TRBD1	TRBJ1-1	CASSTPGTGVKAFF	TGTGCCAGCAGCACCCCCGGGACAGGGGTAAAAGCTTTCTTT
TRBV27	NA	NA	TRBJ1-5	CASSYSGPGGGNQPQHF	TGTGCCAGCTCTTATTCGGGACCGGGAGGCGGCAATCAGCCCCAGCATTTT
TRBV13	NA	NA	TRBJ1-2	CASSQEGQLFYGYTF	TGTGCCAGCAGCCAGGAAGGACAGCTATTCTATGGCTACACCTTC
TRBV28	NA	TRBD1	TRBJ1-2	CASSRDRGLGDGYTF	TGTGCCAGCAGTCGGGACAGGGGGCTTGGCGATGGCTACACCTTC